These 16 T cell receptor beta chains were sequenced from one sample in a study of regulatory T cells in long-lasting Graves disease. Arm-PCR of CDR3 regions and iRepertoire HTBI primers were used to build TCR beta libraries. TCRdb re-called the multiplex PCR reads through MiXCR, storing one row per CDR3 protein. Among a few hundred thousand distinct CDR3 sequences listed, approximately 13% were seen once. This sample's time point: newly diagnosed GD, antithyroid drugs for less than 3 months. With RNA extracted from PBMCs as input, the TCR library was made. The same data also contributed to another study, on T cells in Graves' hyperthyroidism and ophthalmopathy.

Source: peripheral blood mononuclear cells (PBMCs), taken at new diagnosis, from a patient treated with antithyroid drugs. The receptor set was obtained from a man in his thirties or forties with Graves disease.

This chain connects TRBV19 to TRBJ2-7, with TRBD2 identical over 14 bases. V shed 8 bases, J shed 6 bases, and the junction held 3 bases outside the gene matches. The germline V gene encodes CDR1 LNHDA and CDR2 SQIVND (reference sequence). The CDR3 loop spans 13 amino acids. The CDR3 loop is CASRLAGGLEQYF. The CDR3 nucleotides read TGTGCCAGTCGACTAGCGGGAGGGCTCGAGCAGTACTTC.

The chain carries TRBV29-1 and TRBJ2-3, with 8 bases aligning to TRBD1. The length of the CDR3 is 14 residues. Trimming cost V 4 bases and J 1 base; bases outside gene matches: 4. CDR1 is SQVTM, CDR2 ANQGSEA, per germline. The CDR3 nucleotides read TGCAGCGTTGCGGGACAGGACCGCACAGATACGCAGTATTTT. This gives the protein CSVAGQDRTDTQYF.

In its sample, this clonotype was seen a few times. The chain links TRBV2 to TRBJ2-2, with a tentative D call TRBD2 (6 bases). Germline V lookup: CDR1 SNHLY, CDR2 FYNNEI. V gave up 3 bases and J gave up 7 bases, with 18 bases separating them. CDR3 length: 16 residues. The CDR3 loop is CASSDIDGRFIGELFF. The CDR3 nucleotides read TGTGCCAGCAGTGATATAGACGGGAGATTCATCGGGGAGCTGTTTTTT.

The rearrangement joins TRBV6-1 to TRBJ2-7, with D unresolved. The end of the DNA aligns better with TRBJ2-3, so the J call may be wrong. This CDR3 has 15 residues. CDR1 and CDR2 from the germline V gene are MNHNS and SASEGT. The CDR3 nucleotides are TGTGCCAGCAGTGCCTGGGTGGAAGGCCCAGATACGCAGTATTTT. This translates into CASSAWVEGPDTQYF.

This clonotype was detected ten times or more. The chain recombines TRBV30 with TRBJ2-7; a possible D gene is TRBD1 (5 bases). V lost 1 base, J lost 8 bases, and 9 bases lay in between. Germline loops: CDR1 GTSNPN, CDR2 SVGIG (reference sequence). This CDR3 contains 11 residues. CDR3 in DNA: TGTGCCTGGAGTGGTCAGGGAAAGCAGTACTTC. Its protein product is CAWSGQGKQYF.

This clonotype appeared many times. This sequence joins TRBV6-1 and TRBJ2-3; 10 bases line up with TRBD2. V trimming: 8 bases; J trimming: 3 bases; junction bases outside the gene matches: 5. Germline V gene sequence: CDR1 MNHNS, CDR2 SASEGT. The length of the CDR3 is 14 residues. For the CDR3, the DNA is TGTGCCAGCCTAGGACTAGCGGTAACAGATACGCAGTATTTT. Residues: CASLGLAVTDTQYF.

There are many counts of this clonotype. V and J are TRBV6-2 or TRBV6-3 and TRBJ2-3, with D perhaps TRBD2 (6 bases). CDR1 and CDR2 from the germline V gene are MNHEY and SVGEGT. This CDR3 contains 15 residues. V shed 2 bases and J shed 5 bases, with 14 bases lying between them. The chain's CDR3 is CASSYPTEGGDTQYF. In DNA form, the CDR3 reads TGTGCCAGCAGTTACCCAACAGAGGGAGGAGATACGCAGTATTTT.

The chain employs TRBV3-1 and TRBJ1-4; a possible D gene is TRBD1 (5 bases). The CDR3 runs 15 residues. The V and J ends lost 4 bases and 8 bases respectively, with 17 bases between them. CDR1 LGHDT and CDR2 YNNKEL come from the germline V gene (reference sequence). Here the CDR3 DNA reads TGTGCCAGCAGCCCCCGGGACGGATCTTGGGAAAAACTGTTTTTT. As protein: CASSPRDGSWEKLFF. Variable domain in full (rest from reference TRBV3-1 and TRBJ1-4): DTAVSQTPKYLVTQMGNDKSIKCEQNLGHDTMYWYKQDSKKFLKIMFSYNNKELIINETVPNRFSPKSPDKAHLNLHINSLELGDSAVYFCASSPRDGSWEKLFFGSGTQLSVL.

This clonotype was recorded many times. The genes are TRBV6-1 and TRBJ2-5, with 7 bases fitting TRBD2. The CDR3 covers 13 residues. V lost 7 bases to trimming and J lost 1 base; unmatched junction nucleotides: 3. Per germline, CDR1 MNHNS and CDR2 SASEGT. CDR3 region: CASNPSGQETQYF. The CDR3 nucleotides read TGTGCCAGCAATCCTAGCGGCCAAGAGACCCAGTACTTC.

Many counts were recorded for this clonotype. V and J are TRBV20-1 and TRBJ2-1; a weak D match, TRBD1 (6 bases). The CDR3 sequence is 13 residues long. CDR1 and CDR2 from the germline V gene are DFQATT and SNEGSKA (reference sequence). CDR3 sequence reads: CRVGAGAYNEQFF. The CDR3 nucleotides read TGCAGAGTTGGGGCAGGGGCCTACAATGAGCAGTTCTTC.

This clonotype was seen more than once but under ten times. The junction departs from germline at one end; a sequencing error may be responsible. Here the CDR3 DNA reads TGTGCCAGCAGCGCGACCGGCAGCGGGAGCGATGAGCAGCTCTTC. This sequence encodes CASSATGSGSDEQLF. This chain joins TRBV7-9 and TRBJ2-1; 8 bases are a match to TRBD2. Germline values: CDR1 SEHNR, CDR2 FQNEAQ (reference sequence). CDR3 size: 15 residues.

This clonotype showed up many times. The gene calls are TRBV2 and TRBJ2-3; D is possibly TRBD2 (6 bases). CDR1 SNHLY and CDR2 FYNNEI come from the germline V gene. The CDR3 is 15 residues long. V was trimmed by 3 bases and J by 3 bases, leaving 13 bases between them. CDR3 in amino acids: CASSEGGRKTDTQYF. The CDR3 DNA sequence: TGTGCCAGCAGTGAGGGGGGACGCAAAACAGATACGCAGTATTTT.

This clonotype has a handful of counts. The chain combines TRBV20-1 with TRBJ2-1; D possibly corresponds to TRBD2 (6 bases). Germline values: CDR1 DFQATT, CDR2 SNEGSKA (reference sequence). This CDR3 region has 18 residues. V was trimmed by 1 base and J by 1 base, leaving 20 bases between them. The DNA for the CDR3 is TGCAGTGCTAGAGCCTTAGAGACTAGGTATGGGTCCTACAATGAGCAGTTCTTC. It encodes CSARALETRYGSYNEQFF.

This clonotype was picked up one time. The chain links TRBV4-2 to TRBJ2-7; 9 bases fit TRBD2. CDR3 length equals 14 residues. Germline loops: CDR1 LGHNA, CDR2 YNFKEQ. The ends lost 6 bases at V and 4 bases at J; junction bases unmatched: 7. For the CDR3, the DNA is TGTGCCAGCAGTCATATAGCGGGGGAGTACGAGCAGTACTTC. Translation gives CASSHIAGEYEQYF.

This clonotype was observed at least ten times. The rearrangement uses TRBV2 and TRBJ2-1; D might be TRBD1 (6 bases). The CDR3 is made up of 11 amino acids. The germline gives CDR1 SNHLY, CDR2 FYNNEI. Trimming removed 6 bases from V and 16 bases from J, with 16 bases in between. The CDR3 reads CASRSDSATFF. The CDR3 coding sequence is TGTGCCAGCAGGTCGGACAGCGCAACCTTCTTC.

In this sample, this clonotype turned up many times. The chain carries TRBV7-9 and TRBJ2-5; TRBD2 aligns across 8 bases. Germline assignment: CDR1 SEHNR and CDR2 FQNEAQ (reference sequence). The CDR3 length is 15 residues. With V trimmed by 1 base and J by 3 bases, 4 bases remained unmatched. CDR3: CASSLGAGGEETQYF. In DNA, the CDR3 is TGTGCCAGCAGCTTAGGCGCGGGAGGAGAAGAGACCCAGTACTTC. Filled out from reference TRBV7-9 and TRBJ2-5, the complete variable domain reads DTGVSQNPRHKITKRGQNVTFRCDPISEHNRLYWYRQTLGQGPEFLTYFQNEAQLEKSRLLSDRFSAERPKGSFSTLEIQRTEQGDSAMYLCASSLGAGGEETQYFGPGTRLLVL.